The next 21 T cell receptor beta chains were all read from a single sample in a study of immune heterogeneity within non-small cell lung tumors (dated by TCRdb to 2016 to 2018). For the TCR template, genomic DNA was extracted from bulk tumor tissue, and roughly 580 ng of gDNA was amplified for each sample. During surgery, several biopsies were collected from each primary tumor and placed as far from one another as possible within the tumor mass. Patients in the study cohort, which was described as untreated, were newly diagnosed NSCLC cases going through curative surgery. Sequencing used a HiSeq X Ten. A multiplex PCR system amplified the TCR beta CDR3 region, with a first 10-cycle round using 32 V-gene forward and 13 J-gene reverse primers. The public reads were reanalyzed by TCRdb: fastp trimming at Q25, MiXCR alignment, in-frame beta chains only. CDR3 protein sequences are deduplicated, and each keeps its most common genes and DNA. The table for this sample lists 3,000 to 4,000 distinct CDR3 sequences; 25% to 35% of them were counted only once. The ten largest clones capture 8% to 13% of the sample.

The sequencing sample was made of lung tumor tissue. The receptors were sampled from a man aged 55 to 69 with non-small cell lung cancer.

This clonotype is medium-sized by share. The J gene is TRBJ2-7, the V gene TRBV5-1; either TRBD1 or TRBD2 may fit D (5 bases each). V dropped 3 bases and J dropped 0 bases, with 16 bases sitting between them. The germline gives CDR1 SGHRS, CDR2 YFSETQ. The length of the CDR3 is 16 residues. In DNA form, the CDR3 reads TGCGCCAGCAGCTCGGGGTCGACAGACAGCTCCTACGAGCAGTACTTC. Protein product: CASSSGSTDSSYEQYF. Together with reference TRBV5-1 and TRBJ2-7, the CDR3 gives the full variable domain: KAGVTQTPRYLIKTRGQQVTLSCSPISGHRSVSWYQQTPGQGLQFLFEYFSETQRNKGNFPGRFSGRQFSNSRSEMNVSTLELGDSALYLCASSSGSTDSSYEQYFGPGTRLTVT.

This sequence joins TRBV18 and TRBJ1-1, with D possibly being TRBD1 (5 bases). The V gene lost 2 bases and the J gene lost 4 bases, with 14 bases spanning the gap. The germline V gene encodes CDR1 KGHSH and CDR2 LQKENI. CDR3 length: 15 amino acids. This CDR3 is CASSPMGRVGTEAFF. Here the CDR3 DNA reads TGTGCCAGCTCACCAATGGGGCGCGTAGGCACTGAAGCTTTCTTT.

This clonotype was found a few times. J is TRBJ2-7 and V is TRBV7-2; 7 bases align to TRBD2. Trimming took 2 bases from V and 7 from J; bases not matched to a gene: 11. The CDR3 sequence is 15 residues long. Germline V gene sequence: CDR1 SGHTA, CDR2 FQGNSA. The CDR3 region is CASSLSLGRVGEQYF. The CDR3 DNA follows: TGTGCCAGCAGCTTATCTTTGGGGAGGGTGGGGGAGCAGTACTTC.

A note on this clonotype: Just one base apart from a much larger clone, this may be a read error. Here the CDR3 DNA reads TGTGCCAACAGCTTGGGGACCAACGGGGAAAATGAAAAACTGTTTTTT. Translated: CANSLGTNGENEKLFF. The chain links TRBV5-5 to TRBJ1-4; D perhaps matches TRBD1 (5 bases). CDR1 is SGHKS, CDR2 YYEKEE, per germline (reference sequence). The CDR3 runs to 16 residues.

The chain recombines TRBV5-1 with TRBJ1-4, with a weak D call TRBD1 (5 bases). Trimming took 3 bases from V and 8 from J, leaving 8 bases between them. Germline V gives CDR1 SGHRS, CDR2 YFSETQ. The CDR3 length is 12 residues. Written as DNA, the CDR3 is TGCGCCAGCAGCTACGACAGAGAAAAACTGTTTTTT. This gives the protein CASSYDREKLFF.

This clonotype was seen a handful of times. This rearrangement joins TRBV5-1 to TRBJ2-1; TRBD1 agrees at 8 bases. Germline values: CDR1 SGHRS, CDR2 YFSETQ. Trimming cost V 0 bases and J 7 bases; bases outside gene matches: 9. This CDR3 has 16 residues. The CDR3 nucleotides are TGCGCCAGCAGCTTGGTAATAGGGACAGGCACAAATGAGCAGTTCTTC. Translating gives CASSLVIGTGTNEQFF.

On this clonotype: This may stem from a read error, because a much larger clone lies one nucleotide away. The CDR3 loop is CAPSEGKRRGGVSGLVEQYF. For the CDR3, the DNA is TGTGCCCCCAGTGAGGGGAAACGACGGGGGGGAGTATCGGGTTTGGTCGAGCAGTACTTC. J is TRBJ2-7 and V is TRBV24-1, with 8 bases identical to TRBD2. The CDR3 spans 20 residues. Germline lookup yields CDR1 KGHDR and CDR2 SFDVKD.

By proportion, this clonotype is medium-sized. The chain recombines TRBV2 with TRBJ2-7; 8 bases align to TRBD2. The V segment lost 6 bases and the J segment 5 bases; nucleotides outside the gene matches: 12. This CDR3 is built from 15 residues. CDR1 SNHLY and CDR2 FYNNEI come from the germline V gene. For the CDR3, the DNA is TGTGCCAGCAGAGGGCAGCGAGCGGGAGTCGACGAGCAGTACTTC. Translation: CASRGQRAGVDEQYF.

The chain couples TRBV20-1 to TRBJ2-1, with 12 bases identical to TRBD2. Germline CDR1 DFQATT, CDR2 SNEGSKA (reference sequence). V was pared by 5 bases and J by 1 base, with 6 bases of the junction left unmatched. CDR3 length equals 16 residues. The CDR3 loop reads CSASRTSGISYNEQFF. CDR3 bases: TGCAGTGCTTCCCGGACTAGCGGGATATCCTACAATGAGCAGTTCTTC.

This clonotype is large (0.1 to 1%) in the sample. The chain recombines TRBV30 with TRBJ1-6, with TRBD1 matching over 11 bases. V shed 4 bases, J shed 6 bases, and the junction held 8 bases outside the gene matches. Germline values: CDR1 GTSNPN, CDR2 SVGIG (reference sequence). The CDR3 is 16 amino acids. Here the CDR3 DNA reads TGTGCCTGGACTTTCGGACAGGGGGCACCTAATTCACCCCTCCACTTT. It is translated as CAWTFGQGAPNSPLHF. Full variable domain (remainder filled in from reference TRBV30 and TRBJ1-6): SQTIHQWPATLVQPVGSPLSLECTVEGTSNPNLYWYRQAAGRGLQLLFYSVGIGQISSEVPQNLSASRPQDRQFILSSKKLLLSDSGFYLCAWTFGQGAPNSPLHFGNGTRLTVT.

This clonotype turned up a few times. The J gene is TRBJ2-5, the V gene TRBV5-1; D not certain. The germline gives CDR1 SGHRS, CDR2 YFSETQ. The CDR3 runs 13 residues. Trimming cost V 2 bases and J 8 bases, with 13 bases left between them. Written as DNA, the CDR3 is TGCGCCAGCAGCTTCGGACGCCTGGACACCCAGTACTTC. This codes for CASSFGRLDTQYF.

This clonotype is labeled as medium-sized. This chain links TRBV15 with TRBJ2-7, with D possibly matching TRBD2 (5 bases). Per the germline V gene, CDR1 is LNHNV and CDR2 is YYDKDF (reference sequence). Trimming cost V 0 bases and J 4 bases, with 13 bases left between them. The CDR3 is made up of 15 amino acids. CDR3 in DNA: TGTGCCACCAGCAGAGAAGGGAACTCGGGGTACGAGCAGTACTTC. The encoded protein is CATSREGNSGYEQYF.

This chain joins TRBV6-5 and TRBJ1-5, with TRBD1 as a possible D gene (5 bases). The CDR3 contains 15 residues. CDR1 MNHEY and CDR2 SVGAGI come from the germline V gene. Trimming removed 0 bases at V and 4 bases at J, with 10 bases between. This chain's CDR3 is CASSYSSGENQPQHF. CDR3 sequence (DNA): TGTGCCAGCAGTTACTCGTCGGGGGAAAATCAGCCCCAGCATTTT.

CDR3 in amino acids: CASENTEAFF. DNA of the CDR3: TGTGCCAGCGAGAACACTGAAGCTTTCTTT. The chain has TRBV2 and TRBJ1-1; D uncertain. Germline CDR1 SNHLY, CDR2 FYNNEI. The CDR3 is 10 residues long. V was shortened by 8 bases and J by 1 base, with 2 bases between the two germline ends.

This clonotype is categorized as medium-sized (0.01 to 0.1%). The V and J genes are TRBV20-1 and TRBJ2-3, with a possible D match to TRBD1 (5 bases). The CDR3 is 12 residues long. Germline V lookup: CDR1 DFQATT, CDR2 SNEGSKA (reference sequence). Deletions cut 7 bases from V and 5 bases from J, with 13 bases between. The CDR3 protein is CSVTPGLDTQYF. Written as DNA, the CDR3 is TGCAGTGTTACTCCAGGGTTAGATACGCAGTATTTT.

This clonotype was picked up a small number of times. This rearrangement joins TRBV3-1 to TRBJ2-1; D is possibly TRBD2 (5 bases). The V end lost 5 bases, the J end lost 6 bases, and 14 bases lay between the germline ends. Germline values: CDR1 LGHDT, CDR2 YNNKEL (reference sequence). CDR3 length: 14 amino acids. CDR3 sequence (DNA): TGTGCCAGCAGCTCAGCGGCAGGACTCAATGAGCAGTTCTTC. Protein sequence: CASSSAAGLNEQFF.

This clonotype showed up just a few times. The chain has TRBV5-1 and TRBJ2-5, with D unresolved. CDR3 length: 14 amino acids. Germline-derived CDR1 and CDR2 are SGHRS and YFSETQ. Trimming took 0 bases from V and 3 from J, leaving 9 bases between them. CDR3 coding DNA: TGCGCCAGCAGCTTGGGTCCCGCAGAAGAGACCCAGTACTTC. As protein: CASSLGPAEETQYF.

The DNA of the CDR3 is TGTGCCAGCAGTGAAGAGGGCTTGCTCTCCTACAATGAGCAGTTCTTC. Residues: CASSEEGLLSYNEQFF. This chain connects TRBV2 to TRBJ2-1; D is uncertain. Germline assignment: CDR1 SNHLY and CDR2 FYNNEI. The germline V and J ends were trimmed by 1 base and 0 bases, with 10 bases remaining between them. CDR3 length equals 16 residues. Based on the CDR3 plus reference TRBV2 and TRBJ2-1, the full variable domain is EPEVTQTPSHQVTQMGQEVILRCVPISNHLYFYWYRQILGQKVEFLVSFYNNEISEKSEIFDDQFSVERPDGSNFTLKIRSTKLEDSAMYFCASSEEGLLSYNEQFFGPGTRLTVL.

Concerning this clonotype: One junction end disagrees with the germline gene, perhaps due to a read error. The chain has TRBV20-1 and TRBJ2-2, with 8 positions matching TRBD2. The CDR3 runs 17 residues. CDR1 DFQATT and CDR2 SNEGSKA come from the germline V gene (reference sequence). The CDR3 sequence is CSTRNPGSGRGTGELFF. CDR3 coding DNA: TGCAGTACTAGAAACCCGGGAAGCGGGAGAGGTACCGGGGAGCTGTTTTTT.

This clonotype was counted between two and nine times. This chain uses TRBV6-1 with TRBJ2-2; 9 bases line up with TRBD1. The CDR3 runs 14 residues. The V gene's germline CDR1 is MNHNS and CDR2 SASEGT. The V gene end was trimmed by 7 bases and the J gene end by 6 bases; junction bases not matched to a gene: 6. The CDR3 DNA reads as TGTGCCAGCAACGCACAGGGGGCCTCCGGGGAGCTGTTTTTT. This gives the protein CASNAQGASGELFF.

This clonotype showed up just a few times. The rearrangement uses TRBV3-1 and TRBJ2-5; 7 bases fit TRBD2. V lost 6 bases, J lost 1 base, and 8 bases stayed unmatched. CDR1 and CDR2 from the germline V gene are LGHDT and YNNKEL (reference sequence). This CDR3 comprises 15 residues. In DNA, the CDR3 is TGTGCCAGCAGACCCCGCACTAGCGCCCAAGAGACCCAGTACTTC. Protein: CASRPRTSAQETQYF.